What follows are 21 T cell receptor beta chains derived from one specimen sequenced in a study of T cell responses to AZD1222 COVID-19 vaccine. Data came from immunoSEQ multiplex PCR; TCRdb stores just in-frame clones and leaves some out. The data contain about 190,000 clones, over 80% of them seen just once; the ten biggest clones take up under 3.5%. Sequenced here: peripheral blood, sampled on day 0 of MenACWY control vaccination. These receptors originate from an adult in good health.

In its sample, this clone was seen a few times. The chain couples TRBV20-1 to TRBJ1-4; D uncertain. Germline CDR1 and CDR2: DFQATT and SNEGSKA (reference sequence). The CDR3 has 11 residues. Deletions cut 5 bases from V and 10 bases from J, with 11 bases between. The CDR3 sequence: CSAHNVGKLFF. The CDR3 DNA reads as TGCAGTGCTCACAACGTCGGAAAACTGTTTTTT.

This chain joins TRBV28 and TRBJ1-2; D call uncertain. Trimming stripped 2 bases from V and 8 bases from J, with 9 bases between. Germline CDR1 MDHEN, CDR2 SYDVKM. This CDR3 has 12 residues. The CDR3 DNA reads TGTGCCAGCAGTTTAAGGTCTTGGGGCTACACCTTC. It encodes CASSLRSWGYTF.

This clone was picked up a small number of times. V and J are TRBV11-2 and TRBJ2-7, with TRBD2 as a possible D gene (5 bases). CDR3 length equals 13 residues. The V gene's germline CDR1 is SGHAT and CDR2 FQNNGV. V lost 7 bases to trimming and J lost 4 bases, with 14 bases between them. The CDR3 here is CASTNSRAYEQYF. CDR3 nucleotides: TGTGCCAGCACCAACTCGAGGGCTTACGAGCAGTACTTC.

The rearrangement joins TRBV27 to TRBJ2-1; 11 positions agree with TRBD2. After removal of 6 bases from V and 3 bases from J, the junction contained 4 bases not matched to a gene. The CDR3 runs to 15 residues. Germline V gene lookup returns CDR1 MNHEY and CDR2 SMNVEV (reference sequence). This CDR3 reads CASRTSGGNYNEQFF. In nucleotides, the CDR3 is TGTGCCAGCAGAACTAGCGGGGGAAACTACAATGAGCAGTTCTTC.

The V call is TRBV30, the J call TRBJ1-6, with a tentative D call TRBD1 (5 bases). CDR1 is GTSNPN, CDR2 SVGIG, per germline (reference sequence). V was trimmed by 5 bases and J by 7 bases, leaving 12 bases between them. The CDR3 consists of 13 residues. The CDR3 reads CAWERGSNSPLHF. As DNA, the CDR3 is TGTGCCTGGGAGCGGGGGTCGAATTCACCCCTCCACTTT.

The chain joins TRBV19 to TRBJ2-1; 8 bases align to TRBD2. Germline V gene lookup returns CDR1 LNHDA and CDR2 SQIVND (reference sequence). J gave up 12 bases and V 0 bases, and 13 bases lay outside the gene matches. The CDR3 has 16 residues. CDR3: CASSIDGTRIGSRQFF. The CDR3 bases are TGTGCCAGTAGTATAGATGGGACTAGAATAGGGTCCAGGCAGTTCTTC.

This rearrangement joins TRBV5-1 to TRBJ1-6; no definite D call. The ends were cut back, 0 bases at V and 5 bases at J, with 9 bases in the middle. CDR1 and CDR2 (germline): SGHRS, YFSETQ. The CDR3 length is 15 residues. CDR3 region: CASSLGAGDNSPLHF. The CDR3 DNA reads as TGCGCCAGCAGCTTGGGTGCCGGGGATAATTCACCCCTCCACTTT.

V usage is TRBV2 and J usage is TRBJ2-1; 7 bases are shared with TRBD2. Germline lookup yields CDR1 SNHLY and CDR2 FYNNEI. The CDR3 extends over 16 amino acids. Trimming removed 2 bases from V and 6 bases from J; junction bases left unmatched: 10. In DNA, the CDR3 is TGTGCCAGCAGTGAAATGAGGCGGGAGAGAGGCAATGAGCAGTTCTTC. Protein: CASSEMRRERGNEQFF. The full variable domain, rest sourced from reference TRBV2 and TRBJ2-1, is EPEVTQTPSHQVTQMGQEVILRCVPISNHLYFYWYRQILGQKVEFLVSFYNNEISEKSEIFDDQFSVERPDGSNFTLKIRSTKLEDSAMYFCASSEMRRERGNEQFFGPGTRLTVL.

As DNA, the CDR3 is TGTGCCACCAGTGACCCGCTAGGCGGCCAAGAGACCCAGTACTTC. It translates to CATSDPLGGQETQYF. The chain recombines TRBV24-1 with TRBJ2-5; D is undetermined. CDR3 length: 15 amino acids. V lost 4 bases to trimming and J lost 1 base, with 12 bases between them. CDR1 and CDR2 from the germline V gene are KGHDR and SFDVKD.

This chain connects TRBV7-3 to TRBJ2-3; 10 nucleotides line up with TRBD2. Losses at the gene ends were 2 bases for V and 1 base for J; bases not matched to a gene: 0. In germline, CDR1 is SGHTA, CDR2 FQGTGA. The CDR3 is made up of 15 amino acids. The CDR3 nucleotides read TGTGCCAGCAGCTTACTAGCGGGGGGCACAGATACGCAGTATTTT. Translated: CASSLLAGGTDTQYF.

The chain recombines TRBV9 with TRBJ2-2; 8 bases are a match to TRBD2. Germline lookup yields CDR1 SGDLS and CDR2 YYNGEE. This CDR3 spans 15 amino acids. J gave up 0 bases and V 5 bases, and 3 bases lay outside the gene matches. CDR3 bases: TGTGCCAGCAGAAGTAGCGGGGCGAACACCGGGGAGCTGTTTTTT. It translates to CASRSSGANTGELFF.

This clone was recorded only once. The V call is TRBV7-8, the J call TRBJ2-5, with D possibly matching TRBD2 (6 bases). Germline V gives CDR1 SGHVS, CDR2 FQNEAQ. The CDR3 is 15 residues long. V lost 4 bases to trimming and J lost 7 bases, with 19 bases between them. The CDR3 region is CASSSQSGLAWTQYF. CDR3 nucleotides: TGTGCCAGCAGCTCCCAATCGGGACTTGCCTGGACCCAGTACTTC.

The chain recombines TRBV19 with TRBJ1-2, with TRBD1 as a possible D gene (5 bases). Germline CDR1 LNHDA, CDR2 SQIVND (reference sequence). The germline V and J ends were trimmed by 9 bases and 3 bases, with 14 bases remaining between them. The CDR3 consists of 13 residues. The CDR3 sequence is CASHPPGDYGYTF. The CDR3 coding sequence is TGTGCCAGCCACCCCCCGGGGGACTATGGCTACACCTTC.

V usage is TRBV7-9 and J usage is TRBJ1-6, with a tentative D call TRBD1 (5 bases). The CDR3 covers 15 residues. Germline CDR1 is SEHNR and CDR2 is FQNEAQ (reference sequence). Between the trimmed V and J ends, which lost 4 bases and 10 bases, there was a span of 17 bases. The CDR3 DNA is TGTGCCAGCAGCTCGCTCACTAGGGGCGGGTCACCCCTCCACTTT. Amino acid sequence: CASSSLTRGGSPLHF.

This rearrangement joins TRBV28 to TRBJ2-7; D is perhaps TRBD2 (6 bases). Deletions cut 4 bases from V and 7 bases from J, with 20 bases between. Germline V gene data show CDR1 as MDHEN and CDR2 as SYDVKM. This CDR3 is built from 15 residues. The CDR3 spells CASSSQGSIGGEQYF. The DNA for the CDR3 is TGTGCCAGCAGTTCGCAGGGTTCGATCGGGGGAGAGCAGTACTTC. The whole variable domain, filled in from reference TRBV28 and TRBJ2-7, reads DVKVTQSSRYLVKRTGEKVFLECVQDMDHENMFWYRQDPGLGLRLIYFSYDVKMKEKGDIPEGYSVSREKKERFSLILESASTNQTSMYLCASSSQGSIGGEQYFGPGTRLTVT.

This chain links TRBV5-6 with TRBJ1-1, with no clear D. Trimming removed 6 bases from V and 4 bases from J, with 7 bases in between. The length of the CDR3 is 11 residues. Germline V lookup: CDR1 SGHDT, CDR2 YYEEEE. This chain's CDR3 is CASTRGTEAFF. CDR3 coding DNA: TGTGCCAGCACACGCGGCACTGAAGCTTTCTTT.

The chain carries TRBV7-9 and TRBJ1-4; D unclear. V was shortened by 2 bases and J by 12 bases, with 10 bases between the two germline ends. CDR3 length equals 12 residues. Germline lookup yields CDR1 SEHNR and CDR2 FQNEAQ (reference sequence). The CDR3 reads CASSLIGEELFF. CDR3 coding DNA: TGTGCCAGCAGCTTAATTGGGGAAGAACTGTTTTTT.

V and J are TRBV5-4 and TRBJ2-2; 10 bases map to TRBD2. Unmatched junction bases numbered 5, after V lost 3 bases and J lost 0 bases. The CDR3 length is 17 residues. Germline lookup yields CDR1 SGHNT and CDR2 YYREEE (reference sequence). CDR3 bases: TGTGCCAGCAGCTACTTAGCGGGGGGCACGAACACCGGGGAGCTGTTTTTT. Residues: CASSYLAGGTNTGELFF.

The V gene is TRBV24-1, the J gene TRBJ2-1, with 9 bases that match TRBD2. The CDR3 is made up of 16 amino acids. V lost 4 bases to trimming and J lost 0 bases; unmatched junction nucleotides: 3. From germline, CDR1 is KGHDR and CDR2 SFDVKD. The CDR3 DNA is TGTGCCACCAGTGACCCTAGCGGGAACTCCTACAATGAGCAGTTCTTC. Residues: CATSDPSGNSYNEQFF.

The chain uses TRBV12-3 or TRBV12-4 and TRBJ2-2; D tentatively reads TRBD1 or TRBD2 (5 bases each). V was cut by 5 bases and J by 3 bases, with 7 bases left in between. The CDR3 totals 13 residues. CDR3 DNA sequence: TGTGCCAGCAGTGGGACCTACACCGGGGAGCTGTTTTTT. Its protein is CASSGTYTGELFF.

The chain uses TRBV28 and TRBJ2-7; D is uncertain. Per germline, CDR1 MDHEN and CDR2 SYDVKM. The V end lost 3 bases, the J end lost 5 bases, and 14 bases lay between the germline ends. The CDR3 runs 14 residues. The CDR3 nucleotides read TGTGCCAGCAGTTTTACCATTCAAGGCGACGAGCAGTACTTC. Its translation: CASSFTIQGDEQYF.